These 3 T cell receptor beta chains originate from one sample sequenced in a study. Treg sorting used a CD4+CD25+CD127-/low gate. A single record per CDR3 protein comes from TCRdb applying MiXCR to the 5' RACE reads. The data contain 35,000 to 55,000 distinct CDR3 sequences, roughly 20% of them singletons. Input material: Tregs sorted from a lymph node. Receptors were obtained from a female donor with breast cancer.

This clonotype came up a few times. This chain connects TRBV5-1 to TRBJ2-1; no reliable D call. Germline V gene data show CDR1 as SGHRS and CDR2 as YFSETQ. The CDR3 is 11 amino acids. V lost 2 bases to trimming and J lost 8 bases, with 5 bases between them. In nucleotides, the CDR3 is TGCGCCAGCAGCTTTGGTCATGAGCAGTTCTTC. Protein: CASSFGHEQFF.

J is TRBJ1-6 and V is TRBV11-2; 7 bases fit TRBD1. Looked up from germline, CDR1 is SGHAT and CDR2 is FQNNGV. V shed 5 bases and J 8 bases; nucleotides not matched to a gene: 9. The CDR3 loop spans 15 amino acids. In DNA, the CDR3 is TGTGCCAGCAGCCAGTCCGGGACAGTATATTCACCCCTCCACTTT. As protein: CASSQSGTVYSPLHF.

This clonotype was seen more than once but under ten times. The junction does not match germline at one end; this may be a read error. This chain links TRBV10-3 with TRBJ1-1; D is ambiguous. Per germline, CDR1 ENHRY and CDR2 SYGVKD. The CDR3 has 14 residues. The CDR3 DNA reads as TGTGCCATCAGTGAGTCGTCTATGAACACGGAAGCTTTCTTT. Encoded protein: CAISESSMNTEAFF.